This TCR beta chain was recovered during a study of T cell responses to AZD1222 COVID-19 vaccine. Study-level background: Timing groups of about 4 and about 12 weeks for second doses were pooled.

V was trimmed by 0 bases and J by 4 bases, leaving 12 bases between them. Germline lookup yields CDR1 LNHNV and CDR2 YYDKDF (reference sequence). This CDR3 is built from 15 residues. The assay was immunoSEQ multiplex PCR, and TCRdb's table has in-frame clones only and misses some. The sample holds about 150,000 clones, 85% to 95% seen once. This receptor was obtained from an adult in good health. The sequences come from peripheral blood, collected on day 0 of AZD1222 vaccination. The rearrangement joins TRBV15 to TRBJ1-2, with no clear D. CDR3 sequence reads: CATSRDRRLFYGYTF. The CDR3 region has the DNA TGTGCCACCAGCAGAGATAGGAGACTGTTCTATGGCTACACCTTC.